The clone carrying this T cell receptor (beta chain) was seen just once. The CDR3 consists of 16 residues. The ends lost 0 bases at V and 8 bases at J; junction bases unmatched: 8. CDR1 is SGHAT and CDR2 is FQNNGV in the germline V gene. The record originates from a study of blood T cell repertoires in COVID-19. Produced via immunoSEQ multiplex PCR; TCRdb's table is partial and in-frame only. The data contain about 130,000 clones, roughly 90% of them singletons. The chain uses TRBV11-2 and TRBJ2-1; 9 bases align to TRBD2. The receptor was derived from a woman aged 45-60 years who had recovered from COVID-19. Sample: PBMCs or T cells enriched from blood (not recorded which). CDR3 in amino acids: CASSLDTSGGIDEQFF. CDR3 sequence (DNA): TGTGCCAGCAGCTTAGATACCAGCGGGGGGATCGATGAGCAGTTCTTC.